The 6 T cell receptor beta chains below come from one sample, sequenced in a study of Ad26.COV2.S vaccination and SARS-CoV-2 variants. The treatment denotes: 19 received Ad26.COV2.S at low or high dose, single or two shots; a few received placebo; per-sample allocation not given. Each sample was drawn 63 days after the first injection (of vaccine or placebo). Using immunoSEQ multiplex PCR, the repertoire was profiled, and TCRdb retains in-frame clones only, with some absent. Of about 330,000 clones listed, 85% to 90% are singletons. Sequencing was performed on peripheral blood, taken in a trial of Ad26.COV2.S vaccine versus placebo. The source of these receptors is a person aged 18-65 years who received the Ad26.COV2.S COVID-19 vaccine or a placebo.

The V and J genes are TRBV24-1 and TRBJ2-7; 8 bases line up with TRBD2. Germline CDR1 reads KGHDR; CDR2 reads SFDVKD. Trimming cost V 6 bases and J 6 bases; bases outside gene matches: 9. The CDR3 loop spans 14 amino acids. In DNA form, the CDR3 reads TGTGCCACCAGTACCCAGCGGGAGCTCTCCGAGCAGTACGTC. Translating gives CATSTQRELSEQYV.

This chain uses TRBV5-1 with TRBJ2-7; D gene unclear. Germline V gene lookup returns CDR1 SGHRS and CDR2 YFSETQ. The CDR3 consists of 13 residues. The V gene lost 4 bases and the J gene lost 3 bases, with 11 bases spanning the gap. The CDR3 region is CASSKTDDYEQYF. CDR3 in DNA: TGCGCCAGCAGCAAAACCGACGACTACGAGCAGTACTTC.

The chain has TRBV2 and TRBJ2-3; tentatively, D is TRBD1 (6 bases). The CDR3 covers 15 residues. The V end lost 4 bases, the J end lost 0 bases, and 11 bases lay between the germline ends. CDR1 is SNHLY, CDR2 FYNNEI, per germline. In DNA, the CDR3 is TGTGCCAGCAGTGGACAGGCCAGTAGCACAGATACGCAGTATTTT. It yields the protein CASSGQASSTDTQYF.

The CDR3 DNA follows: TGTGCCAGCTCACCGTTTAGACATCAAGGAGATGAGCAGTTCTTC. This gives the protein CASSPFRHQGDEQFF. The chain is built from TRBV18 and TRBJ2-1, with D unclear. From germline, CDR1 is KGHSH and CDR2 LQKENI. The CDR3 covers 15 residues. V was pared by 3 bases and J by 8 bases, with 17 bases between.

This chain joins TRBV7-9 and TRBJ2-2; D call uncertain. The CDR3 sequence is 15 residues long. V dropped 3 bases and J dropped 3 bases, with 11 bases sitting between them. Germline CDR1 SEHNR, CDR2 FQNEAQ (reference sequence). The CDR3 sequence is CASSFPLGDTGELFF. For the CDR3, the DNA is TGTGCCAGCAGCTTCCCCCTCGGTGACACCGGGGAGCTGTTTTTT. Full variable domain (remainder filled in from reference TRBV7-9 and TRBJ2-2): DTGVSQNPRHKITKRGQNVTFRCDPISEHNRLYWYRQTLGQGPEFLTYFQNEAQLEKSRLLSDRFSAERPKGSFSTLEIQRTEQGDSAMYLCASSFPLGDTGELFFGEGSRLTVL.

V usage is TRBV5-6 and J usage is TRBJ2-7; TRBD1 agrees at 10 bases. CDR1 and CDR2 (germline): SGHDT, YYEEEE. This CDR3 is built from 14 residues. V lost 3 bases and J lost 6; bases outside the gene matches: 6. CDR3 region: CASSWGTGEGEQYV. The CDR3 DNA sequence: TGTGCCAGCAGCTGGGGGACAGGGGAAGGCGAGCAGTACGTC.